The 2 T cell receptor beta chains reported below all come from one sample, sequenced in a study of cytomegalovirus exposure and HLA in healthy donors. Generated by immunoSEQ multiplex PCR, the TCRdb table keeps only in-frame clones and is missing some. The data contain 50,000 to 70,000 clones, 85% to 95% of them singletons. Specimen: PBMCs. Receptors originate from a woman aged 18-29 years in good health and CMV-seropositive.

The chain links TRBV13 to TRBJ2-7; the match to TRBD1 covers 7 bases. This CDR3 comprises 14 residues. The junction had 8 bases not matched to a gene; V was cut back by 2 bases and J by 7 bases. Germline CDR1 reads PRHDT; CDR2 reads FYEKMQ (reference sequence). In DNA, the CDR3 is TGTGCCAGCAGCTTAAGGGCAGGGGGTAGTGAGCAGTACTTC. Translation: CASSLRAGGSEQYF.

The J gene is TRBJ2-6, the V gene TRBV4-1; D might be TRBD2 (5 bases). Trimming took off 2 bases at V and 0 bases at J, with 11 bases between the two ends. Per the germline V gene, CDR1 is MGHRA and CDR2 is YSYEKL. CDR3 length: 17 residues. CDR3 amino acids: CASSQLLVYSGANVLTF. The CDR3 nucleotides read TGCGCCAGCAGCCAATTACTAGTTTACTCTGGGGCCAACGTCCTGACTTTC.